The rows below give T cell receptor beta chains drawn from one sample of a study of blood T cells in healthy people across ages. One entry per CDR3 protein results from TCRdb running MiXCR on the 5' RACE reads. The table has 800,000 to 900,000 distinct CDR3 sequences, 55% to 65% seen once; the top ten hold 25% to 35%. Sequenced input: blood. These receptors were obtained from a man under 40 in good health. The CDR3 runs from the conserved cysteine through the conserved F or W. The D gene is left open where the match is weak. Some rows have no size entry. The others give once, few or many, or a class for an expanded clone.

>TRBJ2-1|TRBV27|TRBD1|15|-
TGTGCCAGCAGTCTCTCCGGGACAGGGATTTACGAGCAGTTCTTC
CASSLSGTGIYEQFF
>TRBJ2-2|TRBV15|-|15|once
TGTGCCACCAGCCACCCGACAGCGAACACCGGGGAGCTGTTTTTT
CATSHPTANTGELFF
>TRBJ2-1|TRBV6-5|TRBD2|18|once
TGTGCCAGCAGTTACTTGGGGACTAGCGGGGGCCTCTACAATGAGCAGTTCTTC
CASSYLGTSGGLYNEQFF
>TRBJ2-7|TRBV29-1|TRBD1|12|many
TGCAGCGTTGGGACAGGGACCTACGAGCAGTACTTC
CSVGTGTYEQYF
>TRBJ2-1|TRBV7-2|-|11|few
TGTGCCAGCCGGTCCTACAATGAGCAGTTCTTC
CASRSYNEQFF
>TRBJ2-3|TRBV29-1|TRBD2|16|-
TGCAGCGTTGAAGTCCGACTAGCGGCCACCACAGATACGCAGTATTTT
CSVEVRLAATTDTQYF
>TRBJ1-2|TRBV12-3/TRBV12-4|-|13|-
TGTGCCAGCACCCACGGGGGAAACTATGGCTACACCTTC
CASTHGGNYGYTF
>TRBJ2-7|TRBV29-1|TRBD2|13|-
TGCAGCGTTTCGACTAGCGGCTACTACGAGCAGTACTTC
CSVSTSGYYEQYF
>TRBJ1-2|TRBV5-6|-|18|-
TGTGCCAGCAGCTCCTACACAGACGTGCCCCCATTATGGGGTGGCTACACCTTC
CASSSYTDVPPLWGGYTF
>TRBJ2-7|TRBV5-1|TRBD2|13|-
TGCGCCAGCAGCTTGGATCTAGCGGACACGCAGTACTTC
CASSLDLADTQYF
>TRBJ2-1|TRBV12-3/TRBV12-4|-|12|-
TGTGCCAGCAAGAGAACAGCCAATGAGCAGTTCTTC
CASKRTANEQFF
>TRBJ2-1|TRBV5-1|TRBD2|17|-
TGCGCCAGCAGCTTGGTCCCATTGAGCGGGGGAACGGGTGAGCAGTTCTTC
CASSLVPLSGGTGEQFF
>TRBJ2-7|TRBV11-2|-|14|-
TGTGCCAGCAGCTTCCGTGGGGGGGCCGGCGAGCAGTACTTC
CASSFRGGAGEQYF
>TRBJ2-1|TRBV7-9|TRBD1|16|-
TGTGCCAGCAGCTTACCCCCCGGCAGGGGGAGAAATGAGCAGTTCTTC
CASSLPPGRGRNEQFF
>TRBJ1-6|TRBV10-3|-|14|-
TGTGCCATCAGTGACAGCTCCTATAATTCACCCCTCCACTTT
CAISDSSYNSPLHF
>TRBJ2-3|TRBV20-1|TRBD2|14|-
TGCAGTGCTAGAGGGACTAGCTCCTCCCATACGCAGTATTTT
CSARGTSSSHTQYF
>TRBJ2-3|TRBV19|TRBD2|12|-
TGTGCCAGTAGTACTAGCGGGGGATCGCAGTATTTT
CASSTSGGSQYF
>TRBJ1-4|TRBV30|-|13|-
TGTGCCTGGAGGGACAGTCCAAATGAAAAACTGTTTTTT
CAWRDSPNEKLFF
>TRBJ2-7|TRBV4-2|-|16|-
TGTGCCAGCAGCCAAAACCCGCAGAGGATCAACTACGAGCAGTACTTC
CASSQNPQRINYEQYF
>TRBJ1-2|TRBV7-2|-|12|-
TGTGCCAGCAGCTTAGTTATGAATGGCTACACCTTC
CASSLVMNGYTF
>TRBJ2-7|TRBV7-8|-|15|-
TGTGCCAGCAGCTTCTTCGCAGGGCCCTCCTACGAGCAGTACTTC
CASSFFAGPSYEQYF
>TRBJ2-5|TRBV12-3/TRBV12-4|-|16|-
TGTGTCAGCACTCCATTCGGGGGCTCTATCAACTTCAAGCAGTACTTC
CVSTPFGGSINFKQYF
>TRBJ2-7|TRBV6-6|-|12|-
TGTGCCAGTTTTGGCCGGGAATACGAGCAGTACTTC
CASFGREYEQYF
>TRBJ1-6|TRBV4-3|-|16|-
TGCGCCAGCAGCCAAGATTGGAGCTCCTATAATTCACCCCTCCACTTT
CASSQDWSSYNSPLHF
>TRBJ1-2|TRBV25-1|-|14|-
TGTGCCAGCAGTGACTGGGGCAGTAACTATGGCTACACCTTC
CASSDWGSNYGYTF
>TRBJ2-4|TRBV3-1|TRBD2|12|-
TGTGCCAGCAGCCCCCGGGAGGGGGAGCAGTACTTC
CASSPREGEQYF
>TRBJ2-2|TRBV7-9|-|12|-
TGTGCCAGCAGCCCAGGGGCCGGGGAGCTGTTTTTT
CASSPGAGELFF
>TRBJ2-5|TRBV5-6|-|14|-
TGTGCCAGCAACCCACAGCCATTCTACAATGAGCAGTACTTC
CASNPQPFYNEQYF
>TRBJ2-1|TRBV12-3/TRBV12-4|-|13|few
TGTGCCAGCATTCTACAGGGTTACAATGAGCAGTTCTTC
CASILQGYNEQFF
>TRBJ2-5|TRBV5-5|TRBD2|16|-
TGTGCCAGCAGCAGGACTAGCGGGGGGATAAAAGAGACCCAGTACTTC
CASSRTSGGIKETQYF
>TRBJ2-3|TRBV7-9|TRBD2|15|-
TGTGCCAGCATCCGAGCGGGGGTTAGCACAGATACGCAGTATTTT
CASIRAGVSTDTQYF
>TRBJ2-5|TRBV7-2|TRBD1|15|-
TGTGCCAGCAGCATCCACGCCGGGACAGAAGAGACCCAGTACTTC
CASSIHAGTEETQYF
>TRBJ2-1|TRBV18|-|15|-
TGTGCCAGCTCACCAAGGATAGGGGGAAACAATGAGCAGTTCTTC
CASSPRIGGNNEQFF
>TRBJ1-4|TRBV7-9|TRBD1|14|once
TGTGCCAGCAGCGAGGACAGGGGGCCTGAAAAACTGTTTTTT
CASSEDRGPEKLFF
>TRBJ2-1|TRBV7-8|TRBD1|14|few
TGTGCCAGCACCCTAGTGACAGGGATCAATGAGCAGTTCTTC
CASTLVTGINEQFF
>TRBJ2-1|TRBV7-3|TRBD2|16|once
TGTGCCAGCAGCTTATTCCGGGGGGGCGGTCACAATGAGCAGTTCTTC
CASSLFRGGGHNEQFF
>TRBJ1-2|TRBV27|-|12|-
TGTGCCAGCAGTCCGATGCCCGGTGGCTACACCTTC
CASSPMPGGYTF
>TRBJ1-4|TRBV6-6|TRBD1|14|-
TGTGCCAGCAGCAACAGGGGGGCTAATGAAAAACTGTTTTTT
CASSNRGANEKLFF
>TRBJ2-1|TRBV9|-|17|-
TGTGCCAGCAGCGTTCAAGGGGGACGTCCTTTGGGCAATGAGCAGTTCTTC
CASSVQGGRPLGNEQFF
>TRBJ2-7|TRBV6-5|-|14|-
TGTGCCAGCTCTCGTAAAGCAGGGAGCTACGAGCAGTACTTC
CASSRKAGSYEQYF
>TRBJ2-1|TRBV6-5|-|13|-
TGTGCCAGCAGTTACGACAGAAACAATGAGCAGTTCTTC
CASSYDRNNEQFF
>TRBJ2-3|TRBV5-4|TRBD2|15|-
TGTGCCAGCAGCCATAGCGGGACTAGCACAGATACGCAGTATTTT
CASSHSGTSTDTQYF
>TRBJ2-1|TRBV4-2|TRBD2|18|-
TGTGCCAGCAGCCAAGGGACTAGCGGGGGGCCCTCCTACAATGAGCAGTTCTTC
CASSQGTSGGPSYNEQFF
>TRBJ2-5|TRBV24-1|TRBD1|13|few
TGTGCCACCAGTGATTTACAGGGGTGGACCCAGTACTTC
CATSDLQGWTQYF
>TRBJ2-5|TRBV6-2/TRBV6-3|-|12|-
TGTGCCAGCAGTTACTGGGAAGAGACCCAGTACTTC
CASSYWEETQYF
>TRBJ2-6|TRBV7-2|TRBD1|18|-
TGTGCCAGCAGCTTACCAGGACAGGGGGGACCTGGGGCCAACGTCCTGACTTTC
CASSLPGQGGPGANVLTF
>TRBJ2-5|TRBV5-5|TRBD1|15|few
TGTGCCAGCAGCTTGCCGGGACAGGATCAAGAGACCCAGTACTTC
CASSLPGQDQETQYF
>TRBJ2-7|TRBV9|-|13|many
TGTGCCAGCAGCGTAGGGGGCTCCTACGAGCAGTACTTC
CASSVGGSYEQYF
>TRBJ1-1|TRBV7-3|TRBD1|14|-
TGTGCCAGCAGCGTAGACCGGGACAGCACTGAAGCTTTCTTT
CASSVDRDSTEAFF
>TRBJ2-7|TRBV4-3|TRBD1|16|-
TGCGCCAGCAGCCAACTAGAGGGACAGGGGGCTTACGAGCAGTACTTC
CASSQLEGQGAYEQYF
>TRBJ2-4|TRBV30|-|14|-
TGTGCCTGGAGTGTATCCCAGGGCAAAAACATTCAGTACTTC
CAWSVSQGKNIQYF
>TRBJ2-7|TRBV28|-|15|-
TGTGCCAGCAGTTTAGCGACTCAACCCGACTACGAGCAGTACTTC
CASSLATQPDYEQYF